Following are 30 T cell receptor beta chains from one sample sequenced in a study of cytomegalovirus exposure and HLA in healthy donors. Amplification used 60 Vbeta primers and 13 Jbeta primers. Produced via immunoSEQ multiplex PCR; TCRdb's table is partial and in-frame only. Its listing shows 55,000 to 85,000 clones. The sample was PBMCs. All receptors come from a female donor in good health and CMV-seropositive.

CDR3 loop: CSVQAGGWYEQFF. The CDR3 DNA follows: TGCAGCGTTCAAGCGGGAGGTTGGTATGAGCAGTTCTTC. The J gene is TRBJ2-1, the V gene TRBV29-1; TRBD2 matches at 9 bases. The V and J ends lost 5 bases and 8 bases, in that order; junction bases with no gene match: 7. Germline lookup yields CDR1 SQVTM and CDR2 ANQGSEA. The length of the CDR3 is 13 residues.

The chain recombines TRBV5-1 with TRBJ2-7; weak D call: TRBD2 (6 bases). V was pared by 0 bases and J by 4 bases, with 14 bases between. This CDR3 is built from 15 residues. Germline V gene data show CDR1 as SGHRS and CDR2 as YFSETQ. The CDR3 DNA reads as TGCGCCAGCAGCTTGGCAGACACGGGGACTTACGAGCAGTACTTC. Translating it yields CASSLADTGTYEQYF.

The rearrangement joins TRBV28 to TRBJ2-1, with D tentatively TRBD2 (5 bases). This CDR3 comprises 16 residues. V was clipped by 6 bases and J by 7 bases, with 22 bases between them. Germline V gene data show CDR1 as MDHEN and CDR2 as SYDVKM. Written as DNA, the CDR3 is TGTGCCAGCAGCCGCCGCTCCTTCGGGATGGAGAATGAGCAGTTCTTC. This codes for CASSRRSFGMENEQFF.

Comments on this clone: This same CDR3 is encoded by further DNA sequences in the sample. This chain joins TRBV6-5 and TRBJ1-2, with D possibly TRBD1 on 6 matching bases. V was clipped by 2 bases and J by 5 bases, with 6 bases between them. Germline CDR1 MNHEY, CDR2 SVGAGI. The CDR3 spans 12 residues. For the CDR3, the DNA is TGTGCCAGCAGTTACAGGGGGTATGGCTACACCTTC. Translated, it gives CASSYRGYGYTF.

This rearrangement joins TRBV11-2 to TRBJ2-7; 7 positions match TRBD2. Germline trimming cut 1 base from V and 2 bases from J; bases unmatched to any gene: 8. CDR3 length: 16 residues. CDR1 is SGHAT, CDR2 FQNNGV, per germline. The DNA of the CDR3 is TGTGCCAGCAGCTTAGTTCGGGGGGTAGGGGCCTACGAGCAGTACTTC. Its translation is CASSLVRGVGAYEQYF.

As regards this clone: Other DNA variants within this sample encode the same CDR3. The chain combines TRBV6-1 with TRBJ2-5, with 7 bases that match TRBD2. The junction had 5 bases not matched to a gene; V was cut back by 6 bases and J by 4 bases. Per germline, CDR1 MNHNS and CDR2 SASEGT. CDR3 size: 13 residues. DNA for the CDR3: TGTGCCAGCAGAGTGGGGGGGGTAGAGACCCAGTACTTC. Its translation: CASRVGGVETQYF.

V gene TRBV27 combines with J gene TRBJ2-7; possible D gene TRBD1, 7 bases. Germline CDR1 and CDR2: MNHEY and SMNVEV (reference sequence). The CDR3 contains 14 residues. With 6 bases removed from V and 8 bases from J, the gap between germline ends came to 20 bases. CDR3 DNA: TGTGCCAGCAGGGGGTTGGGGGGACAGACTAAGCAGTACTTC. Amino acid sequence: CASRGLGGQTKQYF.

The chain joins TRBV6-5 to TRBJ2-1; TRBD2 aligns across 8 bases. The V gene's germline CDR1 is MNHEY and CDR2 SVGAGI. Trimming removed 5 bases from V and 14 bases from J; junction bases left unmatched: 14. The CDR3 length is 14 residues. CDR3 nucleotide sequence: TGTGCCAGCAGTCCTGGACTAGCCCTAGACCACAAGTTCTTC. Its protein is CASSPGLALDHKFF.

The V call is TRBV4-1, the J call TRBJ1-5; 8 bases match TRBD1. The CDR3 is made up of 16 amino acids. Unmatched junction bases numbered 9, after V lost 1 base and J lost 7 bases. In germline, CDR1 is MGHRA, CDR2 YSYEKL. The CDR3: CASSQALQGAGQPQHF. CDR3 coding DNA: TGCGCCAGCAGCCAAGCCCTTCAGGGGGCCGGGCAGCCCCAGCATTTT.

The CDR3 sequence is CSATGRGGADTQYF. The CDR3 nucleotides read TGCAGCGCAACGGGGCGGGGGGGCGCGGATACGCAGTATTTT. The chain combines TRBV29-1 with TRBJ2-3; 9 bases agree with TRBD2. J was trimmed by 6 bases and V by 7 bases; bases with no gene match: 11. This CDR3 has 14 amino acids. Germline CDR1 reads SQVTM; CDR2 reads ANQGSEA.

The chain recombines TRBV5-8 with TRBJ1-5, with TRBD1 identical over 10 bases. The CDR3 runs 13 residues. Looked up from germline, CDR1 is SGHTS and CDR2 is YDEGEE. J lost 9 bases, V lost 5 bases, and 5 bases had no gene match. CDR3 DNA sequence: TGTGCCAGCAGAATGGACAGGGGGTGGCCCCAGCATTTT. It translates to CASRMDRGWPQHF.

On this clone itself: At the DNA level, this CDR3 is encoded by other sequences in the same sample as well. The V gene is TRBV7-9, the J gene TRBJ2-5, with 10 bases matching TRBD1. The germline V gene encodes CDR1 SEHNR and CDR2 FQNEAQ (reference sequence). Trimming removed 1 base from V and 5 bases from J; junction bases left unmatched: 4. CDR3 length: 15 residues. The CDR3 region is CASSLGQGAGETQYF. CDR3 sequence (DNA): TGTGCCAGCAGCTTAGGACAGGGGGCTGGGGAGACCCAGTACTTC.

J is TRBJ1-2 and V is TRBV5-1; D ambiguous. The CDR3 sequence is 13 residues long. The germline V and J ends were trimmed by 0 bases and 4 bases, with 7 bases remaining between them. The germline V gene encodes CDR1 SGHRS and CDR2 YFSETQ. CDR3 in DNA: TGCGCCAGCAGCTTGGGTCTAGGCTATGGCTACACCTTC. This translates into CASSLGLGYGYTF.

The J gene is TRBJ2-2, the V gene TRBV25-1; D not resolved. Germline CDR1 is MGHDK and CDR2 is SYGVNS. This CDR3 spans 14 amino acids. V was trimmed by 6 bases and J by 1 base, leaving 9 bases between them. CDR3 DNA: TGTGCCAGCAGACCCACAGTGAACACCGGGGAGCTGTTTTTT. Translation gives CASRPTVNTGELFF.

This chain joins TRBV27 and TRBJ1-2; TRBD1 might be the D (6 bases). The germline gives CDR1 MNHEY, CDR2 SMNVEV (reference sequence). The length of the CDR3 is 14 residues. Trimming removed 4 bases from V and 5 bases from J, with 14 bases in between. The CDR3 region is CASSSQGGAYGYTF. The CDR3 DNA is TGTGCCAGCAGTTCACAGGGTGGGGCGTATGGCTACACCTTC.

The CDR3 reads CASSQGASNQPQHF. The CDR3, as DNA: TGCGCCAGCAGCCAAGGGGCTAGCAATCAGCCCCAGCATTTT. The chain joins TRBV4-1 to TRBJ1-5; D is uncertain. The V gene lost 1 base and the J gene lost 0 bases, with 4 bases spanning the gap. The CDR3 is made up of 14 amino acids. In germline, CDR1 is MGHRA, CDR2 YSYEKL.

The chain combines TRBV7-9 with TRBJ2-7, with unresolved D. CDR1 is SEHNR, CDR2 FQNEAQ, per germline (reference sequence). Trimming left V 5 bases short and J 6 bases short, with 8 bases between. The CDR3 spans 11 residues. CDR3 nucleotides: TGTGCCAGCAGCGACACGGTCGAGCAGTACTTC. Its protein product is CASSDTVEQYF.

The J gene is TRBJ2-1, the V gene TRBV11-1; 8 bases are shared with TRBD1. With 6 bases clipped from V and 6 bases from J, the junction kept 7 bases outside the gene matches. Germline CDR1 reads SGHAT; CDR2 reads FQDESV (reference sequence). This CDR3 is 14 amino acids long. CDR3 sequence (DNA): TGTGCCAGCAGGAAGGACAGGGAAGTCAATGAGCAGTTCTTC. As protein: CASRKDREVNEQFF.

The CDR3 sequence is CASSPSGPQREQYF. The CDR3 nucleotides are TGTGCCAGCAGCCCAAGCGGGCCCCAGCGCGAGCAGTACTTC. The chain links TRBV28 to TRBJ2-7, with D maybe TRBD2 (6 bases). V was cut by 6 bases and J by 6 bases, with 18 bases left in between. In germline, CDR1 is MDHEN, CDR2 SYDVKM. The CDR3 sequence is 14 residues long.

V gene TRBV7-8 combines with J gene TRBJ1-1, with D hard to call. The CDR3 is 14 residues long. Trimming shortened V by 7 bases and J by 0 bases, and 12 bases separated the two germline ends. The germline CDR1 and CDR2 sequences are SGHVS and FQNEAQ. Written as DNA, the CDR3 is TGTGCCAGCACCCACTCCGCGGTGAACACTGAAGCTTTCTTT. Amino acid sequence: CASTHSAVNTEAFF.

V gene TRBV10-3 combines with J gene TRBJ2-3; TRBD2 matches 11 bases. Germline assignment: CDR1 ENHRY and CDR2 SYGVKD. This CDR3 is built from 18 residues. V was pared by 6 bases and J by 0 bases, with 11 bases of the junction left unmatched. Here the CDR3 reads CAISEPGLADSSTDTQYF. The CDR3 region has the DNA TGTGCCATCAGCGAACCGGGACTAGCGGATTCTAGCACAGATACGCAGTATTTT.

The chain uses TRBV5-1 and TRBJ1-6; possible D gene TRBD1, 6 bases. V was pared by 4 bases and J by 0 bases, with 14 bases between. CDR1 and CDR2 from the germline V gene are SGHRS and YFSETQ. The CDR3 loop spans 17 amino acids. CDR3 protein: CASSRQALSSYNSPLHF. The CDR3 DNA sequence: TGCGCCAGCAGCAGACAGGCCCTTAGCTCCTATAATTCACCCCTCCACTTT.

This CDR3 reads CASSLVEIAGANVLTF. CDR3 coding DNA: TGCGCCAGCAGCTTGGTGGAGATAGCTGGGGCCAACGTCCTGACTTTC. The rearrangement links TRBV5-1 to TRBJ2-6; D not resolved. The CDR3 is 16 residues long. The germline V and J ends were trimmed by 0 bases and 2 bases, with 9 bases remaining between them. In germline, CDR1 is SGHRS, CDR2 YFSETQ.

The chain carries TRBV5-4 and TRBJ2-5, with D perhaps TRBD2 (6 bases). This CDR3 has 14 amino acids. V was clipped by 4 bases and J by 5 bases, with 15 bases between them. Germline V gene data show CDR1 as SGHNT and CDR2 as YYREEE (reference sequence). DNA for the CDR3: TGTGCCAGCAGCCCTGACGCGGGGCTCGAGACCCAGTACTTC. This sequence encodes CASSPDAGLETQYF.

The chain couples TRBV2 to TRBJ2-4, with D uncertain. Germline CDR1 SNHLY, CDR2 FYNNEI. Trimming left V 1 base short and J 6 bases short, with 7 bases between. CDR3 length: 13 amino acids. The CDR3 loop reads CASSEGPSNIQYF. The DNA of the CDR3 is TGTGCCAGCAGTGAAGGGCCGTCAAACATTCAGTACTTC.

The chain is built from TRBV6-6 and TRBJ2-7; unclear D gene. Germline V gives CDR1 MNHNY, CDR2 SVGAGI (reference sequence). Trimming pared 5 bases from V and 2 bases from J, leaving 16 bases between. This CDR3 contains 15 residues. CDR3 protein: CASSPPSGVTYEQYF. Here the CDR3 DNA reads TGTGCCAGCAGTCCCCCCTCAGGCGTAACCTACGAGCAGTACTTC.

V gene TRBV4-3 combines with J gene TRBJ2-7; D perhaps matches TRBD1 (6 bases). The V gene lost 1 base and the J gene lost 6 bases, with 16 bases spanning the gap. The CDR3 length is 15 residues. Germline V CDR1 and CDR2: LGHNA, YSLEER. CDR3 sequence: CASSQGLGQGSEQYF. CDR3 bases: TGCGCCAGCAGCCAAGGCCTAGGCCAGGGGTCCGAGCAGTACTTC.

The chain employs TRBV6-1 and TRBJ1-2; maybe TRBD1 (5 bases). V was clipped by 7 bases and J by 0 bases, with 15 bases between them. From germline, CDR1 is MNHNS and CDR2 SASEGT. This CDR3 comprises 15 residues. The CDR3 sequence is CASIPRGRTNYGYTF. Here the CDR3 DNA reads TGTGCCAGCATCCCAAGGGGCAGAACTAACTATGGCTACACCTTC.

V usage is TRBV5-1 and J usage is TRBJ2-1; 13 bases match TRBD2. J gave up 6 bases and V 6 bases, and 3 bases lay outside the gene matches. Germline CDR1 is SGHRS and CDR2 is YFSETQ. This CDR3 spans 14 amino acids. As DNA, the CDR3 is TGCGCCAGCACCGGGACTAGCGGGGTCAATGAGCAGTTCTTC. Amino acid sequence: CASTGTSGVNEQFF.

V usage is TRBV10-2 and J usage is TRBJ2-3, with D unclear. Trimming removed 3 bases from V and 4 bases from J, with 8 bases in between. Germline assignment: CDR1 WSHSY and CDR2 SAAADI. The CDR3 contains 13 residues. The CDR3 is CASSDSRADTQYF. The CDR3 nucleotides read TGCGCCAGCAGTGATAGTCGGGCAGATACGCAGTATTTT.